This TCR beta chain was found in a study of beta chain features in type 1 diabetes. Findings of the study overall: A possible short-template PCR bias applies equally to patients and controls. For patients, the naive, central memory and Treg TCRB repertoires appeared more alike than for healthy donors.

Once sorted, every population was more than 95% pure. The whole isolated RNA underwent reverse transcription, so sequencing captured expressed TCRB transcripts. Some clones are missing from TCRdb's copy, which holds only in-frame ones; the method was immunoSEQ multiplex PCR. The table has over 150,000 clones, less than 9.5% seen once. This CDR3 comprises 14 residues. As concerns this clone: What it binds is unknown.

The chain recombines TRBV21-1 with TRBJ1-2; the D call in the table, TRBD1, was not verified against the DNA. TRBV21-1 is listed as a pseudogene. The sequence came from a man aged 18 to 35 in good health. The sequencing input was central memory CD4+ T cells from blood. In nucleotides, the CDR3 is TGTGCCAGCAGCAAACTAGGACACCACTATGGCTACACCTTC. This encodes CASSKLGHHYGYTF.